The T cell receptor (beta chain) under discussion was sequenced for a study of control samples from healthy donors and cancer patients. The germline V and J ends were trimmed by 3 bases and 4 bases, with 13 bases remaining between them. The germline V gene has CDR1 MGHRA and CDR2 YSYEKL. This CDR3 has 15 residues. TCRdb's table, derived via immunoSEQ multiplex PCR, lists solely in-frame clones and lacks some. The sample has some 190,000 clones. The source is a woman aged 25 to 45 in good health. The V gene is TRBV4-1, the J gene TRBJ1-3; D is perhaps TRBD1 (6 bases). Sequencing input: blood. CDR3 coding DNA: TGCGCCAGCAGCCAGGACGGGACAACGGGAAACACCATATATTTT. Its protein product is CASSQDGTTGNTIYF.